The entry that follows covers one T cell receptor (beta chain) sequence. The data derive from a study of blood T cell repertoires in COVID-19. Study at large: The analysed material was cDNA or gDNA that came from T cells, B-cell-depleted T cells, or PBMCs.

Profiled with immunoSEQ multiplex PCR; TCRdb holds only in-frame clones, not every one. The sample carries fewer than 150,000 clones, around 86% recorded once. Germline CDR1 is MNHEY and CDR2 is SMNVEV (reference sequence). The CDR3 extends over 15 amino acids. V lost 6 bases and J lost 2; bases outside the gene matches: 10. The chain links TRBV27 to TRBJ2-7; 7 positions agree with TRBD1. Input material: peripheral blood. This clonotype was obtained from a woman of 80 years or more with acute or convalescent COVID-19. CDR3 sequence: CASSPTGRAPYEQYF. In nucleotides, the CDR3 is TGTGCCAGCAGCCCGACAGGGCGGGCCCCCTACGAGCAGTACTTC.